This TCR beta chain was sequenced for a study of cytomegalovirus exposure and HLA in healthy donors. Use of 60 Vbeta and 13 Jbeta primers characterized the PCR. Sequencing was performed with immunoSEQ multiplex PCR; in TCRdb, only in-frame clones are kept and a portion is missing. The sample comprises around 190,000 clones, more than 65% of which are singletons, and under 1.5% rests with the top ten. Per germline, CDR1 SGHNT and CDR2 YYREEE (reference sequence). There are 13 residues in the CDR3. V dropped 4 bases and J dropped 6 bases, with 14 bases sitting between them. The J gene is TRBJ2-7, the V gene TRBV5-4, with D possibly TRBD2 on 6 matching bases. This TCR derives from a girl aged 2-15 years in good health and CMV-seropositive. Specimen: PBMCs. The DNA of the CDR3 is TGTGCCAGCAGCCAAAGACTAGAGGCCGAGCAGTACTTC. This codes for CASSQRLEAEQYF. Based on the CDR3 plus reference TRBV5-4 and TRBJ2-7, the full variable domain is ETGVTQSPTHLIKTRGQQVTLRCSSQSGHNTVSWYQQALGQGPQFIFQYYREEENGRGNFPPRFSGLQFPNYSSELNVNALELDDSALYLCASSQRLEAEQYFGPGTRLTVT.